Included here is one T cell receptor beta chain sequence, with context. The CDR3 length is 16 residues. Germline CDR1 and CDR2: SGHTA and FQGNSA. V trimming: 2 bases; J trimming: 8 bases; junction bases outside the gene matches: 13. This sample is drawn from a study of cytomegalovirus exposure and HLA in healthy donors. As for the study in general: Roughly 180 million T cells yielded about 120 million unique TCR beta sequences, as an earlier analysis found. 81% of some 390 genotyped donors fell in the Caucasian-associated ancestry cluster.

The PCR contained 60 Vbeta and 13 Jbeta primers. The method was immunoSEQ multiplex PCR; TCRdb's version includes in-frame clones alone and lacks a portion of them. In the table there are 150,000 to 200,000 clones, approximately 82% of which are singletons. The source is a young woman in good health and CMV-seronegative. The genes are TRBV7-2 and TRBJ2-3, with 7 positions matching TRBD2. The sample was PBMCs. CDR3 protein: CASSLSLAASGGTQYF. CDR3 in DNA: TGTGCCAGCAGCTTATCCCTAGCGGCATCTGGGGGTACGCAGTATTTT.